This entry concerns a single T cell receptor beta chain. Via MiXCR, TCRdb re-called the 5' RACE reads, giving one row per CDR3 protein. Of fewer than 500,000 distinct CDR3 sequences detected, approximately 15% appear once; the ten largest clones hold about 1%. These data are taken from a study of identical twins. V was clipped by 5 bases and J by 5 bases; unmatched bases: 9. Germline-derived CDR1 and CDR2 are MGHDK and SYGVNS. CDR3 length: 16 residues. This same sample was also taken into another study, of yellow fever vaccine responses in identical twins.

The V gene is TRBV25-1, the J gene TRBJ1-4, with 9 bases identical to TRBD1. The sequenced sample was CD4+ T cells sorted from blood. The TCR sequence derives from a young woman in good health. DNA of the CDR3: TGTGCCAGCAGTAGACCGGGACAGGGAGGGAATGAAAAACTGTTTTTT. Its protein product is CASSRPGQGGNEKLFF.